This T cell receptor beta chain originates from a study of cytomegalovirus exposure and HLA in healthy donors. General study points: For most subjects, TCR beta sequences were reported to predict HLA-A and HLA-B alleles with accuracy. Likely technical artifact: a cluster of highly shared sequence variants. Cytomegalovirus association was listed for approximately 160 TCR beta chains.

Losses at the gene ends were 1 base for V and 5 bases for J; bases not matched to a gene: 6. Germline CDR1 SGHAT, CDR2 FQNNGV. The CDR3 extends over 15 amino acids. The primer mix had 60 Vbeta and 13 Jbeta primers. The table came from immunoSEQ multiplex PCR; TCRdb's copy has only in-frame clones and leaves some out. The sample records approximately 97,000 clones, around 84% being singletons. Turning to this clone: Its target is unknown.

The TCR originated in a woman aged 40-49 years in good health and CMV-seropositive. This rearrangement joins TRBV11-2 to TRBJ2-3; 7 bases line up with TRBD2. The sequenced sample was PBMCs. The CDR3 region has the DNA TGTGCCAGCAGCTTAGGCGGGAGATCAGGAGATACGCAGTATTTT. This codes for CASSLGGRSGDTQYF.